This is a list of T cell receptor beta chains from one sample in a study of preoperative IRX-2 immunotherapy in early breast cancer. Measured with immunoSEQ multiplex PCR; TCRdb has only the in-frame clones, and not every one. The sample holds about 98,000 clones, roughly 90% seen once. The material was tumor tissue, obtained after IRX-2 immunotherapy. The receptor source for this set is a human donor with breast cancer. The CDR3 runs from the conserved cysteine through the conserved F or W. A D gene is named only where the DNA matches it firmly. Some rows mark clone size as missing; the rest say once, few, many or name a class of expanded clone.

>few|.|TRBV6-8|TRBJ2-1
CASSFTPQGSPFF
TGTGCCAGCAGTTTCACCCCTCAGGGTTCTCCGTTCTTC
>.|TRBD1|TRBV6-8|TRBJ2-5
CASRTGSETQYF
TGTGCCAGCAGGACAGGGTCGGAGACCCAGTACTTC
>.|TRBD1|TRBV28|TRBJ2-5
CASSQTTGFQETQYF
TGTGCCAGCAGCCAGACGACAGGGTTCCAAGAGACCCAGTACTTC
>.|.|TRBV5-3|TRBJ2-3
CARSLEWGTGTDTQYF
TGTGCCAGAAGCTTGGAGTGGGGCACAGGCACAGATACGCAGTATTTT
>.|TRBD1|TRBV15|TRBJ1-2
CATSRSGTDYGYTF
TGTGCCACCAGCAGATCCGGGACAGACTATGGCTACACCTTC
>.|TRBD1|TRBV25-1|TRBJ1-2
CASRGQGGILGYTF
TGTGCCAGCAGGGGACAGGGGGGGATCCTGGGCTACACCTTC
>.|.|TRBV11-3|TRBJ2-3
CASSSRGDGDTQYF
TGTGCTAGCAGCTCCCGAGGGGATGGAGATACGCAGTATTTT
>.|TRBD1|TRBV19|TRBJ1-2
CASRGQSNYGYTF
TGTGCCAGTAGGGGACAGTCTAACTATGGCTACACCTTC
>.|TRBD1|TRBV14|TRBJ2-5
CASSRDRDRLLLYF
TGTGCCAGCAGCCGAGACCGGGACAGGCTCCTCTTGTACTTC
>.|TRBD1|TRBV29-1|TRBJ1-2
CSVSQGLGGYTF
TGCAGCGTCTCACAGGGGTTGGGTGGCTACACCTTC
>.|.|TRBV19|TRBJ1-4
CASKDGRLIVEKLFF
TGTGCCAGTAAGGACGGGAGACTTATAGTAGAAAAACTGTTTTTT
>once|.|TRBV28|TRBJ1-4
CASSSFSETATNEKLFF
TGTGCCAGCAGTTCTTTCAGTGAGACCGCAACTAATGAAAAACTGTTTTTT
>.|.|TRBV5-1|TRBJ2-2
CASSFFGLFDTNTGELFF
TGCGCCAGCAGCTTTTTTGGCTTGTTCGACACGAACACCGGGGAGCTGTTTTTT
>once|.|TRBV14|TRBJ2-7
CASSQSRIEQYF
TGTGCCAGCAGCCAGAGTCGGATCGAGCAGTACTTC
>.|.|TRBV1|TRBJ1-2
CASSQEGVGGYTF
TGCGCCAGCAGCCAAGAGGGAGTAGGGGGCTACACCTTC
>.|TRBD1|TRBV5-1|TRBJ2-7
CASSLTPRDRGTYEQYF
TGCGCCAGCAGCTTGACCCCCCGGGACAGGGGGACCTACGAGCAGTACTTC
>.|.|TRBV28|TRBJ2-3
CASRARGPSDTQYF
TGTGCCAGCCGCGCGCGGGGGCCGTCAGATACGCAGTATTTT
>.|.|TRBV18|TRBJ1-2
CASSLTGANYGYTF
TGTGCCAGCTCACTGACGGGAGCTAACTATGGCTACACCTTC
>.|.|TRBV11-3|TRBJ1-5
CASSLGARGDQPQHF
TGTGCCAGCAGCTTAGGAGCCAGAGGGGATCAGCCCCAGCATTTT
>once|TRBD2|TRBV28|TRBJ2-5
CASGLAGGLRPQETQYF
TGTGCCAGCGGCCTAGCGGGGGGTTTACGACCGCAAGAGACCCAGTACTTC
>.|TRBD2|TRBV28|TRBJ2-5
CASNGEGETQYF
TGTGCCAGCAACGGGGAGGGAGAGACCCAGTACTTC
>.|TRBD1|TRBV7-8|TRBJ2-7
CASSPRQGSSYEQYF
TGTGCTAGCAGCCCCCGACAGGGGAGCTCCTACGAGCAGTACTTC
>.|TRBD1|TRBV7-7|TRBJ1-5
CASSLDGQGRNQPQHF
TGTGCCAGCAGCTTAGACGGACAGGGTCGCAATCAGCCCCAGCATTTT
>.|.|TRBV19|TRBJ1-2
CASEEANGYTF
TGTGCCTCCGAAGAGGCGAATGGCTACACCTTC
>once|.|TRBV29-1|TRBJ2-2
CSVEGPGGAGELFF
TGCAGCGTTGAAGGGCCGGGGGGCGCCGGGGAGCTGTTTTTT
>.|TRBD1|TRBV28|TRBJ1-2
CASDETGGIFYGYTF
TGTGCCAGCGATGAAACAGGGGGCATTTTCTACGGCTACACCTTC
>once|.|TRBV23-1|TRBJ1-1
CASSQDWNTEAFF
TGCGCCAGCAGCCAGGACTGGAACACTGAAGCTTTCTTT
>.|.|TRBV14|TRBJ1-1
CASSRPGTEAFF
TGTGCCAGCAGCCGTCCGGGAACTGAAGCTTTCTTT
>once|TRBD1|TRBV5-1|TRBJ2-7
CASGLGDSSYEQYF
TGCGCCAGCGGGCTAGGGGACAGCTCCTACGAGCAGTACTTC
>.|.|TRBV7-1|TRBJ2-1
CASSSRALNEQFF
TGTGCCAGCAGCTCGCGGGCTTTAAATGAGCAGTTCTTC
>.|.|TRBV2|TRBJ1-5
CASSDRVPNQPQHF
TGTGCCAGCAGTGACCGGGTTCCCAATCAGCCCCAGCATTTT
>.|.|TRBV30|TRBJ1-2
CAWSVSNYGYTF
TGTGCCTGGAGTGTTTCTAACTATGGCTACACCTTC
>.|TRBD1|TRBV18|TRBJ1-2
CASSPPSRGKGYTF
TGTGCCAGCTCACCACCCAGCAGGGGGAAAGGCTACACCTTC
>.|TRBD1|TRBV19|TRBJ1-1
CASSRDRGLATGKNTEAFF
TGTGCCAGTAGTAGGGACAGGGGTCTAGCCACTGGAAAAAACACTGAAGCTTTCTTT
>.|.|TRBV6-8|TRBJ1-2
CASSPGGGPGNGYTF
TGTGCCAGCAGTCCCGGGGGGGGCCCCGGGAATGGCTACACCTTC
>.|TRBD1|TRBV2|TRBJ1-5
CASRKAYRGQPQHF
TGTGCCAGCCGCAAGGCTTACAGGGGCCAGCCCCAGCATTTT
>.|.|TRBV10-1|TRBJ2-3
CANLCAGLGDTQYF
TGCGCCAATCTCTGCGCAGGGCTAGGAGATACGCAGTATTTT
>.|TRBD1|TRBV19|TRBJ1-4
CASREDRGDEKLFF
TGTGCCAGTAGAGAGGACAGGGGCGATGAAAAACTGTTTTTT
>.|.|TRBV5-1|TRBJ2-3
CASSLYREGTDTQYF
TGCGCCAGCAGCTTGTACAGGGAAGGGACAGATACGCAGTATTTT
>.|.|TRBV10-2|TRBJ2-1
CASKGLNDEQFF
TGCGCCAGCAAAGGCCTAAACGATGAGCAGTTCTTC
>few|TRBD2|TRBV10-2|TRBJ2-3
CASSESLRTSGGVVTDTQYF
TGCGCCAGCAGTGAGTCGTTGAGGACTAGCGGGGGGGTTGTAACAGATACGCAGTATTTT
>.|.|TRBV5-1|TRBJ1-1
CASSLGPEGMNTEAFF
TGCGCCAGCAGCTTGGGGCCAGAGGGAATGAACACTGAAGCTTTCTTT
>.|TRBD1|TRBV28|TRBJ2-7
CASSPGQGYSYEQYF
TGTGCCAGCAGTCCTGGACAGGGGTATTCCTACGAGCAGTACTTC
>.|.|TRBV30|TRBJ2-7
CAWTSTAYFRDEQYF
TGTGCCTGGACCTCAACAGCCTACTTTAGGGACGAGCAGTACTTC
>.|TRBD1|TRBV18|TRBJ1-5
CASSPRGQGGNQPQHF
TGTGCCAGCTCACCACGGGGACAGGGTGGGAATCAGCCCCAGCATTTT
>.|.|TRBV5-1|TRBJ2-2
CASSTATNTGELFF
TGCGCCAGCTCGACAGCCACGAACACCGGGGAGCTGTTTTTT
>.|TRBD1|TRBV19|TRBJ2-1
CASSIDDRGIDEQFF
TGTGCCAGTAGTATCGACGACAGGGGGATCGATGAGCAGTTCTTC
>few|.|TRBV6-8|TRBJ1-1
CASITGVGTEAFF
TGTGCCAGCATCACTGGAGTGGGCACTGAAGCTTTCTTT
>.|.|TRBV29-1|TRBJ2-3
CSTDSGWSTDTQYF
TGCAGCACTGACTCCGGGTGGAGCACAGATACGCAGTATTTT
>.|.|TRBV29-1|TRBJ2-7
CSVEAGPLAYEQYF
TGCAGCGTTGAAGCCGGGCCCCTAGCCTACGAGCAGTACTTC
>.|.|TRBV18|TRBJ2-2
CASSPRDPLNTGELFF
TGTGCCAGCTCACCCCGCGATCCGCTGAACACCGGGGAGCTGTTTTTT
>.|TRBD1|TRBV29-1|TRBJ1-6
CSVRDRSSYNSPLHF
TGCAGCGTTAGGGACAGAAGCTCCTATAATTCACCCCTCCACTTT